This T cell receptor beta chain came from a study of Graves' ophthalmopathy and Graves' hyperthyroidism. This clonotype appeared a few times. The CDR3 is 15 amino acids. V gave up 5 bases and J gave up 4 bases; unmatched junction bases: 7. The germline gives CDR1 KGHSH, CDR2 LQKENI. Scientists amplified the TCR beta CDR3 regions from RNA transcripts. Investigators did first-round RT-PCR with HTBI primers, then second-round multiplex PCR. One entry per CDR3 protein, called by TCRdb with MiXCR from the multiplex PCR reads. The sample comprises 650,000 to 800,000 distinct CDR3 sequences, 35% to 50% of which are singletons, and under 3.5% rests with the top ten.

The V gene is TRBV18, the J gene TRBJ1-1; 10 bases map to TRBD1. Sequencing used peripheral blood. This clonotype was sampled from an adult man with Graves' ophthalmopathy. This CDR3 is CASSWRGDRGTEAFF. CDR3 bases: TGTGCCAGCTCATGGCGTGGGGACAGGGGCACTGAAGCTTTCTTT.